By share, the clone carrying this T cell receptor beta chain counts as medium-sized. Its cognate antigen is unknown. The CDR3 loop spans 12 amino acids. The junction had 9 bases not matched to a gene; V was cut back by 7 bases and J by 7 bases. Per germline, CDR1 GTSNPN and CDR2 SVGIG (reference sequence). TRB rearrangements were amplified by multiplex PCR with BIOMED2 TRB-A/B primers. One entry per CDR3 protein results from TCRdb running MiXCR on the multiplex PCR reads. The sample lists about 3,100 distinct CDR3 sequences, about 23% occurring once. These data originate in a study of T and B cells in COVID-19 patients. About the research overall: Peripheral blood came from COVID-19 patients with active infection or after recovery.

Study-wide results and limits: Patients with COVID-19 reportedly showed strongly skewed T cell receptor beta variable and joining gene usage.

Blood genomic DNA input for TRB amplification was 250-500 ng. The TCR sequence derives from a human donor with active COVID-19. J is TRBJ1-2 and V is TRBV30; 7 nucleotides agree with TRBD1. Sequenced input: blood. The CDR3 region has the DNA TGTGCCTCCCGGGACAGTGACCGTGGCTACACCTTC. This translates into CASRDSDRGYTF. The full variable domain, rest sourced from reference TRBV30 and TRBJ1-2, is SQTIHQWPATLVQPVGSPLSLECTVEGTSNPNLYWYRQAAGRGLQLLFYSVGIGQISSEVPQNLSASRPQDRQFILSSKKLLLSDSGFYLCASRDSDRGYTFGSGTRLTVV.